Below, 6 T cell receptor beta chains from the same sample are listed, as sequenced in a study of shared clonotypes between healthy human individuals. Some clones are missing from TCRdb's copy, which holds only in-frame ones; the method was immunoSEQ multiplex PCR. The table has 330,000 or so clones, around 74% seen once. Source material: memory CD4+ T cells sorted from blood. Sample subset: CD45RA-negative fraction. Receptors originate from a young man in good health.

The gene calls are TRBV29-1 and TRBJ2-2; D possibly corresponds to TRBD1 (6 bases). This CDR3 is built from 15 residues. Germline lookup yields CDR1 SQVTM and CDR2 ANQGSEA. V dropped 6 bases and J dropped 1 base, with 15 bases sitting between them. CDR3 residues: CSVGAGTLNTGELFF. CDR3 coding DNA: TGCAGCGTGGGGGCCGGGACACTGAACACCGGGGAGCTGTTTTTT.

The J gene is TRBJ1-1, the V gene TRBV30, with D unresolved. CDR3 length: 15 amino acids. Trimming took 4 bases from V and 0 from J, leaving 15 bases between them. CDR1 and CDR2 from the germline V gene are GTSNPN and SVGIG (reference sequence). The CDR3 region is CAWNTAGRLNTEAFF. Here the CDR3 DNA reads TGTGCCTGGAACACCGCCGGGAGATTGAACACTGAAGCTTTCTTT.

The rearrangement links TRBV13 to TRBJ2-7; unclear D gene. Germline CDR1 and CDR2: PRHDT and FYEKMQ (reference sequence). The V gene lost 5 bases and the J gene lost 2 bases, with 7 bases spanning the gap. This CDR3 contains 12 residues. The CDR3 coding sequence is TGTGCCAGCAGCCCAAGAACCTACGAGCAGTACTTC. Amino acid sequence: CASSPRTYEQYF.

The rearrangement uses TRBV18 and TRBJ1-4, with D perhaps TRBD1 (6 bases). The CDR3 totals 15 residues. The germline V gene has CDR1 KGHSH and CDR2 LQKENI. V was trimmed by 2 bases and J by 8 bases, leaving 15 bases between them. The CDR3 region is CASSPTSGAAEKLFF. In DNA, the CDR3 is TGTGCCAGCTCACCAACATCGGGGGCGGCCGAAAAACTGTTTTTT.

J is TRBJ2-5 and V is TRBV5-1; a weak D match, TRBD1 (6 bases). CDR3 length: 13 residues. The ends were cut back, 2 bases at V and 4 bases at J, with 9 bases in the middle. CDR1 is SGHRS, CDR2 YFSETQ, per germline. CDR3 amino acids: CASSFEDRETQYF. CDR3 nucleotides: TGCGCCAGCAGCTTTGAGGACAGAGAGACCCAGTACTTC.

This chain links TRBV19 with TRBJ2-7, with 10 positions matching TRBD2. Trimming cost V 9 bases and J 3 bases; bases outside gene matches: 14. The CDR3 is 16 residues long. Per the germline V gene, CDR1 is LNHDA and CDR2 is SQIVND (reference sequence). CDR3 sequence: CARTIQGASGSYEQYF. The CDR3 DNA reads TGTGCCAGGACTATCCAGGGGGCTAGCGGGAGCTACGAGCAGTACTTC.